This T cell receptor (beta chain) was sequenced in a study of response to subunit inactivated influenza vaccine. Whole-study findings and limits: Authors proposed each seasonal influenza vaccination draws in few new T cells.

Trimming removed 5 bases from V and 6 bases from J; junction bases left unmatched: 7. The CDR3 has 15 amino acids. Looked up from germline, CDR1 is PRHDT and CDR2 is FYEKMQ (reference sequence). For this clonotype: What it binds is not known.

Each CDR3 protein is one row after TCRdb ran MiXCR on the RT-PCR reads. The sample yields hundreds of thousands of distinct CDR3 sequences, about 15% seen once. The sequence derives from a man in his forties or fifties who received an inactivated influenza vaccine. This material consisted of PBMCs from blood, taken approximately 15 days before vaccination. V usage is TRBV13 and J usage is TRBJ1-4; 9 bases agree with TRBD1. CDR3 DNA: TGTGCCAGCAGCACATACGGGACAGGGTATGAAAAACTGTTTTTT. This translates into CASSTYGTGYEKLFF.